What follows are 28 T cell receptor beta chains derived from one specimen sequenced in a study of human T cells and chemical hapten exposure. Indicated time point: patch test 1, 2 weeks after DPC sensitization. Treatment here: therapeutic diphenylcyclopropenone sensitization with weekly scalp DPC. TCRdb called the RACE reads again in MiXCR, with one record for every CDR3 protein. Of under 450,000 distinct CDR3 sequences listed, around 5% were seen once; the top ten hold approximately 2.1%. Sequences were derived from whole blood, sampled in connection with sensitization to the hapten diphenylcyclopropenone (DPC). Source of these receptors: a woman between 50 and 59 years old with alopecia areata. Some clones in this sample may be carry-over from other donors' samples.

This rearrangement joins TRBV3-1 to TRBJ1-1, with 8 bases that match TRBD1. V shed 3 bases, J shed 1 base, and the junction held 4 bases outside the gene matches. This CDR3 is 15 amino acids long. Per germline, CDR1 LGHDT and CDR2 YNNKEL (reference sequence). Written as DNA, the CDR3 is TGTGCCAGCAGCCAGTCAGGGGGCGCGAACACTGAAGCTTTCTTT. Residues: CASSQSGGANTEAFF.

This clonotype was observed a few times. The gene calls are TRBV7-9 and TRBJ1-2; D unresolved. Trimming pared 5 bases from V and 3 bases from J, leaving 19 bases between. This CDR3 region has 16 residues. Germline CDR1 is SEHNR and CDR2 is FQNEAQ (reference sequence). CDR3 region: CASSSPSLLKYYGYTF. As DNA, the CDR3 is TGTGCCAGCAGCAGCCCATCCTTACTGAAATACTATGGCTACACCTTC.

This clonotype was recorded at least ten times. The chain uses TRBV7-9 and TRBJ2-3, with D tentatively TRBD1 or TRBD2 (5 bases each). The V end was cut by 5 bases, the J end by 6 bases, with 18 bases between. Germline-derived CDR1 and CDR2 are SEHNR and FQNEAQ (reference sequence). The CDR3 has 15 residues. For the CDR3, the DNA is TGTGCCAGCAGCACGTGGGACCCCGGTGTGGATACGCAGTATTTT. It translates to CASSTWDPGVDTQYF.

This clonotype was counted ten times or more. J is TRBJ2-6 and V is TRBV5-1; possibly TRBD2 for D (7 bases). The germline gives CDR1 SGHRS, CDR2 YFSETQ. Trimming pared 1 base from V and 0 bases from J, leaving 11 bases between. The CDR3 consists of 17 residues. CDR3 in DNA: TGCGCCAGCAGCTTGTCGGGGGGCCGCTCTGGGGCCAACGTCCTGACTTTC. Translating gives CASSLSGGRSGANVLTF.

There are many counts of this clonotype. In nucleotides, the CDR3 is TGTGCCTGGAGTCCCGAGGGAGCAGCTTTCTTT. This translates into CAWSPEGAAFF. The chain couples TRBV30 to TRBJ1-1; D gene uncertain. This CDR3 contains 11 residues. Germline V CDR1 and CDR2: GTSNPN, SVGIG (reference sequence). V dropped 2 bases and J dropped 10 bases, with 11 bases sitting between them.

The chain recombines TRBV29-1 with TRBJ2-1; 8 bases fit TRBD1. This CDR3 is 16 amino acids long. The germline V gene has CDR1 SQVTM and CDR2 ANQGSEA. The V gene end was trimmed by 1 base and the J gene end by 2 bases; junction bases not matched to a gene: 7. CDR3 region: CSVEGPDRETYNEQFF. The CDR3 DNA reads as TGCAGCGTTGAAGGCCCGGACAGGGAGACCTACAATGAGCAGTTCTTC.

This clonotype has a count of ten or more. The gene calls are TRBV12-3 or TRBV12-4 and TRBJ1-3, with TRBD1 identical over 8 bases. V gave up 6 bases and J gave up 0 bases; unmatched junction bases: 4. The CDR3 runs to 15 residues. The CDR3 is CASSPDRGSGNTIYF. The CDR3 region has the DNA TGTGCCAGCAGCCCCGACAGGGGCTCTGGAAACACCATATATTTT.

This clonotype showed up just a few times. This chain joins TRBV2 and TRBJ1-2; no firm D call. Per germline, CDR1 SNHLY and CDR2 FYNNEI. The length of the CDR3 is 13 residues. Trimming took 8 bases from V and 7 from J, leaving 17 bases between them. The chain's CDR3 is CASRGGRNRGYTF. Here the CDR3 DNA reads TGTGCCAGCCGGGGAGGGAGGAATCGTGGCTACACCTTC.

This clonotype was detected a few times. The CDR3 region is CASSDLMGQSPSGANVLTF. The CDR3 DNA sequence: TGTGCCAGCAGCGACCTTATGGGACAGTCCCCCTCTGGGGCCAACGTCCTGACTTTC. V usage is TRBV6-1 and J usage is TRBJ2-6, with TRBD1 identical over 7 bases. Trimming removed 6 bases from V and 0 bases from J; junction bases left unmatched: 14. Per the germline V gene, CDR1 is MNHNS and CDR2 is SASEGT. This CDR3 region has 19 residues.

This clonotype has a count of ten or more. The chain combines TRBV20-1 with TRBJ2-7, with a possible D match to TRBD2 (5 bases). Trimming took off 3 bases at V and 3 bases at J, with 18 bases between the two ends. The CDR3 has 15 residues. Germline CDR1 and CDR2: DFQATT and SNEGSKA (reference sequence). The CDR3 loop reads CSARGDAVGRYEQYF. CDR3 DNA sequence: TGCAGTGCTAGGGGAGACGCGGTCGGGCGCTACGAGCAGTACTTC.

This clonotype has just a few counts. The rearrangement uses TRBV6-1 and TRBJ1-4, with D perhaps matching TRBD1 (5 bases). Trimming left V 5 bases short and J 2 bases short, with 15 bases between. Germline V CDR1 and CDR2: MNHNS, SASEGT. The CDR3 totals 16 residues. This chain's CDR3 is CASSQRGVGTNEKLFF. The DNA of the CDR3 is TGTGCCAGCAGTCAAAGAGGGGTTGGGACTAATGAAAAACTGTTTTTT.

Concerning this clonotype: This sequence may be a read error, since a much larger clone differs from it by one base. The rearrangement joins TRBV11-2 to TRBJ1-3; 8 nucleotides match TRBD1. Germline V gene lookup returns CDR1 SGHAT and CDR2 FQNNGV. The CDR3 totals 16 residues. CDR3 DNA sequence: TGTGCCAGCCGAGGAGGGACAGGCGGCTCTGGAAACACCATAAATTTT. It yields the protein CASRGGTGGSGNTINF.

This clonotype was observed many times. CDR3 sequence (DNA): TGTGCCAGCAGCGTAGTTAGGGCTAGCGGTCTCAATGAGCAGTTCTTC. Residues: CASSVVRASGLNEQFF. The gene calls are TRBV9 and TRBJ2-1; 7 bases are shared with TRBD2. The CDR3 totals 16 residues. V shed 0 bases, J shed 6 bases, and the junction held 9 bases outside the gene matches. Germline values: CDR1 SGDLS, CDR2 YYNGEE.

This clonotype was recorded a few times. The chain carries TRBV20-1 and TRBJ2-7; no clear D gene. Per the germline V gene, CDR1 is DFQATT and CDR2 is SNEGSKA (reference sequence). The CDR3 spans 13 residues. Trimming shortened V by 0 bases and J by 3 bases, and 9 bases separated the two germline ends. CDR3 nucleotides: TGCAGTGCTAGAGAAGTCAAGGTCTACGAGCAGTACTTC. It encodes CSAREVKVYEQYF.

There are a few counts of this clonotype. This rearrangement joins TRBV2 to TRBJ2-6; 8 bases line up with TRBD1. The CDR3 covers 15 residues. V lost 9 bases and J lost 3; bases outside the gene matches: 7. Germline assignment: CDR1 SNHLY and CDR2 FYNNEI. Here the CDR3 reads CASWTGNGGANVLTF. CDR3 in DNA: TGTGCCAGTTGGACAGGGAACGGTGGGGCCAACGTCCTGACTTTC.

This clonotype was recorded many times. The chain uses TRBV12-3 or TRBV12-4 and TRBJ1-5, with D tentatively TRBD1 (6 bases). This CDR3 spans 13 amino acids. Between the trimmed V and J ends, which lost 7 bases and 4 bases, there was a span of 11 bases. The CDR3 loop is CASTQGRNQPQHF. CDR3 sequence (DNA): TGTGCCAGCACCCAGGGGCGGAATCAGCCCCAGCATTTT.

This clonotype was picked up many times. This rearrangement joins TRBV29-1 to TRBJ2-7, with 12 bases fitting TRBD2. From germline, CDR1 is SQVTM and CDR2 ANQGSEA. V gave up 3 bases and J gave up 6 bases; unmatched junction bases: 3. The CDR3 contains 13 residues. The CDR3 protein is CSVDKLAGGEQYF. CDR3 in DNA: TGCAGCGTTGACAAACTAGCGGGAGGCGAGCAGTACTTC.

This clonotype was counted many times. The chain combines TRBV7-9 with TRBJ1-5; D remains ambiguous. With 2 bases removed from V and 5 bases from J, the gap between germline ends came to 10 bases. Germline V gene sequence: CDR1 SEHNR, CDR2 FQNEAQ (reference sequence). The CDR3 extends over 14 amino acids. The CDR3 DNA reads as TGTGCCAGCAGCTTACGCGGAGACTATCAGCCCCAGCATTTT. Translation gives CASSLRGDYQPQHF.

This clonotype was recorded many times. The CDR3 sequence: CASSLSSEETQYF. In DNA form, the CDR3 reads TGTGCCAGCAGCTTAAGCTCAGAAGAGACCCAGTACTTC. V usage is TRBV7-8 and J usage is TRBJ2-5, with D unresolved. Per the germline V gene, CDR1 is SGHVS and CDR2 is FQNEAQ. The CDR3 totals 13 residues. V lost 2 bases and J lost 3, with 7 bases in between.

The DNA for the CDR3 is TGTGCCAGCAGCCGCTCCACCCATGGACGGGAGCAGTTCTTC. Protein sequence: CASSRSTHGREQFF. The V call is TRBV11-2, the J call TRBJ2-1; D gene ambiguous. CDR3 length equals 14 residues. The germline gives CDR1 SGHAT, CDR2 FQNNGV. V was pared by 5 bases and J by 10 bases, with 18 bases between.

The rearrangement uses TRBV5-1 and TRBJ2-7; a weak D match, TRBD1 (7 bases). The V end lost 4 bases, the J end lost 6 bases, and 23 bases lay between the germline ends. This CDR3 has 16 residues. Germline V CDR1 and CDR2: SGHRS, YFSETQ. In DNA, the CDR3 is TGCGCCAGCAGCCTTCACCGGGAGCCGAGGGGGCCCGAGCAGTACTTC. Encoded protein: CASSLHREPRGPEQYF.

This clonotype was found many times. The rearrangement uses TRBV10-3 and TRBJ2-7; the D gene could be TRBD1 or TRBD2 (5 bases each). The CDR3 sequence is 15 residues long. V dropped 0 bases and J dropped 3 bases, with 12 bases sitting between them. Germline V gene lookup returns CDR1 ENHRY and CDR2 SYGVKD. The CDR3 sequence is CAISESILGDYEQYF. The CDR3 region has the DNA TGTGCCATCAGTGAGTCGATACTAGGGGACTACGAGCAGTACTTC.

This clonotype was seen repeatedly, ten times or more. CDR3 loop: CASSLNRDIRNQPQHF. CDR3 coding DNA: TGTGCCAGCAGCTTAAATCGGGACATTCGCAATCAGCCCCAGCATTTT. This rearrangement joins TRBV7-8 to TRBJ1-5; weak D call: TRBD1 (6 bases). The germline V and J ends were trimmed by 2 bases and 2 bases, with 13 bases remaining between them. The germline gives CDR1 SGHVS, CDR2 FQNEAQ. CDR3 length: 16 residues.

This clonotype was recorded at least ten times. The rearrangement links TRBV12-3 or TRBV12-4 to TRBJ2-2; D is ambiguous. The CDR3 runs to 13 residues. V lost 3 bases and J 7 bases, leaving 9 bases between the germline ends. The CDR3 sequence: CASSLIGRGELFF. CDR3 DNA: TGTGCCAGCAGTTTGATAGGGCGCGGGGAGCTGTTTTTT.

The chain employs TRBV9 and TRBJ2-3; 7 bases are a match to TRBD1. From germline, CDR1 is SGDLS and CDR2 YYNGEE. V shed 4 bases, J shed 3 bases, and the junction held 8 bases outside the gene matches. The CDR3 is made up of 15 amino acids. The CDR3, as DNA: TGTGCCAGCAGCCTGAGACAGGGATTAACAGATACGCAGTATTTT. This encodes CASSLRQGLTDTQYF.

At least ten counts were recorded for this clonotype. The DNA of the CDR3 is TGTGCCAGCAGTGAGGTGACAGGGTCTGAAGCTTTCTTT. Amino acids: CASSEVTGSEAFF. This chain uses TRBV2 with TRBJ1-1, with 7 bases fitting TRBD1. The CDR3 is 13 residues long. CDR1 and CDR2 from the germline V gene are SNHLY and FYNNEI. V was clipped by 3 bases and J by 6 bases; unmatched bases: 4.

This clonotype was picked up many times. The chain joins TRBV27 to TRBJ2-1; the match to TRBD2 covers 10 bases. Germline V lookup: CDR1 MNHEY, CDR2 SMNVEV (reference sequence). This CDR3 is 15 amino acids long. V lost 6 bases and J lost 5; bases outside the gene matches: 7. The CDR3 loop is CASRHWTSGNNEQFF. The CDR3 nucleotides read TGTGCCAGCAGGCATTGGACTAGCGGTAACAATGAGCAGTTCTTC.

This clonotype has ten or more counts. The chain combines TRBV7-2 with TRBJ2-7, with 7 bases fitting TRBD1. Losses at the gene ends were 4 bases for V and 0 bases for J; bases not matched to a gene: 3. The CDR3 runs 14 residues. Germline V CDR1 and CDR2: SGHTA, FQGNSA. The CDR3 protein is CASSYWDSSYEQYF. The CDR3 DNA reads as TGTGCCAGCAGCTACTGGGACAGCTCCTACGAGCAGTACTTC. Full variable domain (outside the CDR3, taken from reference TRBV7-2 and TRBJ2-7): GAGVSQSPSNKVTEKGKDVELRCDPISGHTALYWYRQSLGQGLEFLIYFQGNSAPDKSGLPSDRFSAERTGGSVSTLTIQRTQQEDSAVYLCASSYWDSSYEQYFGPGTRLTVT.